The 13 T cell receptor beta chains listed next were all sequenced from one sample in a study of cytomegalovirus exposure and HLA in healthy donors. The PCR was carried out with 60 Vbeta primers and 13 Jbeta primers. TCRdb's table, derived via immunoSEQ multiplex PCR, lists solely in-frame clones and lacks some. The table has around 200,000 clones, around nine tenths seen once; the top ten hold around 0.34%. Sequencing was done on a sample of PBMCs. The receptor set was obtained from a young woman in good health and CMV-seronegative.

V usage is TRBV5-1 and J usage is TRBJ1-1; D remains unclear. Per the germline V gene, CDR1 is SGHRS and CDR2 is YFSETQ. The CDR3 sequence is 13 residues long. The V end was cut by 4 bases, the J end by 0 bases, with 7 bases between. The CDR3: CASSPGLNTEAFF. The CDR3 DNA is TGCGCCAGCAGCCCGGGATTGAACACTGAAGCTTTCTTT.

This chain uses TRBV18 with TRBJ1-2; D not certain. This CDR3 comprises 14 residues. In germline, CDR1 is KGHSH, CDR2 LQKENI. V was shortened by 3 bases and J by 4 bases, with 12 bases between the two germline ends. CDR3 residues: CASSPSSSSYGYTF. CDR3 DNA: TGTGCCAGCTCACCCTCTAGCAGCTCCTATGGCTACACCTTC.

This CDR3 reads CASSSQGFEQFF. In DNA, the CDR3 is TGTGCCAGCAGTTCTCAGGGGTTTGAGCAGTTCTTC. This sequence joins TRBV6-5 and TRBJ2-1, with a possible D match to TRBD1 (6 bases). The CDR3 spans 12 residues. Trimming stripped 4 bases from V and 9 bases from J, with 10 bases between. The germline gives CDR1 MNHEY, CDR2 SVGAGI.

J is TRBJ2-2 and V is TRBV21-1; the tabulated D call, TRBD2, remains unverified against the DNA. TRBV21-1 has pseudogene status. There are 17 residues in the CDR3. The CDR3 bases are TGTGCCAGCAGTCCTAGCGGGAGTAGCCCCGACGCCGGGGAGCTGTTTTTT. Its translation: CASSPSGSSPDAGELFF.

There are a few counts of this clone. This chain connects TRBV28 to TRBJ1-4; tentative D call: TRBD1 (6 bases). The CDR3 runs to 15 residues. V dropped 10 bases and J dropped 2 bases, with 17 bases sitting between them. CDR1 is MDHEN, CDR2 SYDVKM, per germline. CDR3 DNA: TGTGCCACCCGCCAGGGGTTATTTACTAATGAAAAACTGTTTTTT. Translation: CATRQGLFTNEKLFF.

The CDR3 DNA reads TGTGCCAGCAGCGCCCAGGGCGCCTACAATGAGCAGTTCTTC. It specifies CASSAQGAYNEQFF. The chain is built from TRBV9 and TRBJ2-1; D is perhaps TRBD1 (5 bases). In germline, CDR1 is SGDLS, CDR2 YYNGEE. V lost 3 bases and J 2 bases, leaving 9 bases between the germline ends. The CDR3 has 14 residues.

The rearrangement uses TRBV5-1 and TRBJ2-3; TRBD1 aligns across 7 bases. This CDR3 spans 16 amino acids. The germline gives CDR1 SGHRS, CDR2 YFSETQ. V dropped 5 bases and J dropped 5; count of bases not matched to a gene: 14. In DNA, the CDR3 is TGCGCCAGCAGGCGAGGGACAGACCTCAAGGGAGATACGCAGTATTTT. Protein sequence: CASRRGTDLKGDTQYF. The variable domain in full, with the rest retrieved from reference TRBV5-1 and TRBJ2-3, is KAGVTQTPRYLIKTRGQQVTLSCSPISGHRSVSWYQQTPGQGLQFLFEYFSETQRNKGNFPGRFSGRQFSNSRSEMNVSTLELGDSALYLCASRRGTDLKGDTQYFGPGTRLTVL.

The rearrangement joins TRBV7-8 to TRBJ2-7; tentatively, D is TRBD1 (5 bases). Trimming removed 2 bases at V and 0 bases at J, with 8 bases between. CDR1 is SGHVS and CDR2 is FQNEAQ in the germline V gene. The CDR3 runs 14 residues. The CDR3 reads CASSLPGLSYEQYF. CDR3 in DNA: TGTGCCAGCAGCTTACCAGGGCTCTCCTACGAGCAGTACTTC. The whole variable domain, remainder taken from reference TRBV7-8 and TRBJ2-7, is GAGVSQSPRYKVAKRGQDVALRCDPISGHVSLFWYQQALGQGPEFLTYFQNEAQLDKSGLPSDRFFAERPEGSVSTLKIQRTQQEDSAVYLCASSLPGLSYEQYFGPGTRLTVT.

The V and J genes are TRBV5-6 and TRBJ2-1; 9 bases map to TRBD1. Germline CDR1 SGHDT, CDR2 YYEEEE. CDR3 size: 12 residues. The J segment lost 14 bases and the V segment lost 4 bases, leaving 7 bases of the junction unmatched. The CDR3 bases are TGTGCCAGCAGCCACGACAGGGGGGATGAGTTCTTC. This translates into CASSHDRGDEFF.

The chain carries TRBV7-9 and TRBJ2-4; 10 bases fit TRBD2. The CDR3 spans 16 residues. J gave up 8 bases and V 3 bases, and 10 bases lay outside the gene matches. The germline V gene encodes CDR1 SEHNR and CDR2 FQNEAQ (reference sequence). CDR3 amino acids: CASSFWSGGDGDIQYF. CDR3 nucleotides: TGTGCCAGCAGCTTTTGGAGCGGGGGGGACGGGGACATTCAGTACTTC. Full variable domain (outside the CDR3, taken from reference TRBV7-9 and TRBJ2-4): DTGVSQNPRHKITKRGQNVTFRCDPISEHNRLYWYRQTLGQGPEFLTYFQNEAQLEKSRLLSDRFSAERPKGSFSTLEIQRTEQGDSAMYLCASSFWSGGDGDIQYFGAGTRLSVL.

The V gene is TRBV7-9, the J gene TRBJ2-7; TRBD2 aligns across 9 bases. Germline-derived CDR1 and CDR2 are SEHNR and FQNEAQ (reference sequence). J was trimmed by 0 bases and V by 0 bases; bases with no gene match: 6. This CDR3 comprises 17 residues. The CDR3 DNA reads as TGTGCCAGCAGCTTAGCTAGCGGGGGCATATCCTCCTACGAGCAGTACTTC. This encodes CASSLASGGISSYEQYF.

The chain has TRBV5-1 and TRBJ1-2; D remains unclear. CDR1 is SGHRS and CDR2 is YFSETQ in the germline V gene. The CDR3 extends over 13 amino acids. V was cut by 2 bases and J by 1 base, with 6 bases left in between. CDR3 residues: CASSFQNNYGYTF. As DNA, the CDR3 is TGCGCCAGCAGCTTCCAGAATAACTATGGCTACACCTTC.

This chain connects TRBV5-4 to TRBJ1-1, with D possibly being TRBD1 (6 bases). The CDR3 totals 16 residues. The V end was cut by 4 bases, the J end by 0 bases, with 16 bases between. The germline V gene has CDR1 SGHNT and CDR2 YYREEE (reference sequence). CDR3 in DNA: TGTGCCAGCAGCCCTGACGGGGGGCGCGTGAACACTGAAGCTTTCTTT. It codes for CASSPDGGRVNTEAFF.